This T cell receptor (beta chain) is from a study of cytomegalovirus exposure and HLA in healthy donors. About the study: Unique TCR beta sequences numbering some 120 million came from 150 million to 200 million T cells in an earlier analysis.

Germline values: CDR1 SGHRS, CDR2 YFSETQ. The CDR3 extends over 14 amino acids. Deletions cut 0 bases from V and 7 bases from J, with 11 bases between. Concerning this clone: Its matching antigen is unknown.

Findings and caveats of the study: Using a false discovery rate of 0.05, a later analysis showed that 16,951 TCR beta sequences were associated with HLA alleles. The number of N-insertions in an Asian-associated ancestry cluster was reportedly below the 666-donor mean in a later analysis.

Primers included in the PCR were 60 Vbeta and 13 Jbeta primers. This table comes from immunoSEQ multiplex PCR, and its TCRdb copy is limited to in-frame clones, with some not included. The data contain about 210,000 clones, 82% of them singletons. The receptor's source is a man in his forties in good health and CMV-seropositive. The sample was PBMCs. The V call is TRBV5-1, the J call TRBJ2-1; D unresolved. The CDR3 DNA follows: TGCGCCAGCAGCTTGGGTTCTCCCGGGAATGAGCAGTTCTTC. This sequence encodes CASSLGSPGNEQFF.